The present TCR beta chain was sequenced within a study of blood T cells in healthy people across ages. For the second PCR, which ran for about 7 to 11 cycles, a sample-barcoded 5' primer and a J-beta primer mix were used. TCRdb re-called the 5' RACE reads with MiXCR, one entry per CDR3 protein. The table has 1.5 million to 2 million distinct CDR3 sequences, around half seen once. Only a few counts were recorded for this clonotype. This CDR3 has 13 amino acids. Germline CDR1 is SQVTM and CDR2 is ANQGSEA. Trimming removed 6 bases from V and 7 bases from J, with 18 bases in between. The sequenced sample was blood. This clonotype was obtained from a woman aged 40 to 50 in good health. The rearrangement links TRBV29-1 to TRBJ1-2; D gene uncertain. CDR3 nucleotides: TGCAGCGTCGCGGACGGCGGTCGATTTGGCTACACCTTC. It is translated as CSVADGGRFGYTF.